This T cell receptor (beta chain) was recorded in a study of OX40 agonist ivuxolimab in advanced cancers. Study summary: Patients were treated with intravenous ivuxolimab, dosed at 0.01 to 10 mg/kg and infused every 2 weeks. Dose-escalation patients had hepatocellular carcinoma, melanoma, renal cell or head and neck cancer. Study-level points and caveats: At doses 0.1 to 3.0 mg/kg, CD4+ and CD8+ clones expanded.

CDR1 is MNHEY, CDR2 SVGAGI, per germline. CDR3 length: 15 residues. With V trimmed by 7 bases and J by 2 bases, 11 bases remained unmatched. The repertoire was sequenced with immunoSEQ multiplex PCR; TCRdb's copy has only in-frame clones and lacks some. The sample yields fewer than 85,000 clones, around 93% seen once. Note on this clone: Its antigen is still unknown.

Sampling of blood occurred at baseline, cycle 4 day 1, and cycle 7 day 1. This TCR was sampled from an adult with an advanced solid tumor such as melanoma, head and neck, liver or kidney cancer. V is TRBV6-5 and J is TRBJ2-7, with 7 bases aligning to TRBD2. Sequencing was performed on CD4+ or CD8+ T cells sorted from blood, taken in a trial of the OX40 agonist ivuxolimab. The CDR3 region has the DNA TGTGCCAGCACCCGACTAGCCCACACCACCTACGAGCAGTACTTC. As protein: CASTRLAHTTYEQYF.